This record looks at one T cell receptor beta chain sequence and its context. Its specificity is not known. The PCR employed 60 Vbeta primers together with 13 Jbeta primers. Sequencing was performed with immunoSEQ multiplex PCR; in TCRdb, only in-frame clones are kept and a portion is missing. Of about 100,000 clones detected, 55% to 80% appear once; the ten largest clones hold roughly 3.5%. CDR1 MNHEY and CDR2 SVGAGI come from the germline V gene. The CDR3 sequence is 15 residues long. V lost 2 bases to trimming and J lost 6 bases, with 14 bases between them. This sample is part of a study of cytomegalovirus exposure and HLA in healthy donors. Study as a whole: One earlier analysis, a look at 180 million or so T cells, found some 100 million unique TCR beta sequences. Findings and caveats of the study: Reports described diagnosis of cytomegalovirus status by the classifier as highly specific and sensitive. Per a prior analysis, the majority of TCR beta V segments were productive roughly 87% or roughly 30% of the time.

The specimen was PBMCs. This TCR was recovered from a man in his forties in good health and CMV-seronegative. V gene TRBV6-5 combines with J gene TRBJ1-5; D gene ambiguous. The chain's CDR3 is CASSYGPGGTQPQHF. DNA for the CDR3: TGTGCCAGCAGTTACGGCCCCGGAGGTACTCAGCCCCAGCATTTT.